One sample yielded the 8 T cell receptor beta chains listed below, sequenced in a study of siplizumab effects on memory and regulatory T cells. The repertoire was sequenced with immunoSEQ multiplex PCR; TCRdb's copy has only in-frame clones and lacks some. Of about 91,000 clones in the sample, 95% to 97% were seen once. What was sequenced was naive CD4+ T cells sorted from blood. These receptor sequences come from a human donor in good health.

The chain is built from TRBV28 and TRBJ1-1; the D is unclear. V was shortened by 3 bases and J by 0 bases, with 8 bases between the two germline ends. Germline V CDR1 and CDR2: MDHEN, SYDVKM. The CDR3 runs 14 residues. The CDR3 DNA follows: TGTGCCAGCAGTTTCGCAGGCCTGAACACTGAAGCTTTCTTT. Its protein product is CASSFAGLNTEAFF.

This clone has only one observation. This chain uses TRBV6-1 with TRBJ1-3; D gene ambiguous. V was shortened by 10 bases and J by 7 bases, with 17 bases between the two germline ends. The CDR3 contains 13 residues. Germline CDR1 reads MNHNS; CDR2 reads SASEGT. In DNA form, the CDR3 reads TGTGCCACCACCGGGGAATTGAGCAACACCATATATTTT. This gives the protein CATTGELSNTIYF.

Here the CDR3 reads CASKDSAGGGTDTQYF. CDR3 bases: TGTGCCAGTAAGGACAGCGCGGGCGGGGGGACAGATACGCAGTATTTT. This rearrangement joins TRBV19 to TRBJ2-3; 8 bases fit TRBD2. V trimming: 7 bases; J trimming: 3 bases; junction bases outside the gene matches: 12. This CDR3 spans 16 amino acids. Germline V gene data show CDR1 as LNHDA and CDR2 as SQIVND (reference sequence).

This chain connects TRBV10-1 to TRBJ1-1; D not certain. With 8 bases removed from V and 4 bases from J, the gap between germline ends came to 14 bases. There are 13 residues in the CDR3. Germline CDR1 WNHNN, CDR2 SYGVQD (reference sequence). The CDR3, as DNA: TGCGCCAGCCCTTTTCTCGAGCCCACTGAAGCTTTCTTT. Translating gives CASPFLEPTEAFF.

This chain uses TRBV19 with TRBJ1-2; a possible D gene is TRBD1 (5 bases). The V end lost 4 bases, the J end lost 8 bases, and 23 bases lay between the germline ends. Germline assignment: CDR1 LNHDA and CDR2 SQIVND (reference sequence). The CDR3 is 16 residues long. The CDR3 sequence is CASSNELGGSERGYTF. CDR3 bases: TGTGCCAGTAGTAATGAGCTCGGGGGAAGCGAGCGAGGCTACACCTTC.

The chain carries TRBV28 and TRBJ2-4; no clear D. Trimming left V 5 bases short and J 2 bases short, with 19 bases between. Looked up from germline, CDR1 is MDHEN and CDR2 is SYDVKM. This CDR3 has 17 amino acids. CDR3 bases: TGTGCCAGCAGTCCTTCACTACCTCCGAGGCCCAAAAACATTCAGTACTTC. Protein: CASSPSLPPRPKNIQYF.

The rearrangement links TRBV6-1 to TRBJ1-1; the D is unclear. V lost 4 bases and J 2 bases, leaving 2 bases between the germline ends. CDR1 and CDR2 (germline): MNHNS, SASEGT. The CDR3 totals 11 residues. The CDR3 region is CASSANTEAFF. The CDR3 region has the DNA TGTGCCAGCAGTGCCAACACTGAAGCTTTCTTT.

This chain uses TRBV19 with TRBJ1-2; possibly TRBD1 for D (6 bases). Germline V gives CDR1 LNHDA, CDR2 SQIVND (reference sequence). The CDR3 totals 16 residues. Trimming pared 8 bases from V and 2 bases from J, leaving 21 bases between. The chain's CDR3 is CASFTFNRERNYGYTF. The CDR3 coding sequence is TGTGCCAGTTTTACCTTCAACAGGGAGCGGAACTATGGCTACACCTTC.